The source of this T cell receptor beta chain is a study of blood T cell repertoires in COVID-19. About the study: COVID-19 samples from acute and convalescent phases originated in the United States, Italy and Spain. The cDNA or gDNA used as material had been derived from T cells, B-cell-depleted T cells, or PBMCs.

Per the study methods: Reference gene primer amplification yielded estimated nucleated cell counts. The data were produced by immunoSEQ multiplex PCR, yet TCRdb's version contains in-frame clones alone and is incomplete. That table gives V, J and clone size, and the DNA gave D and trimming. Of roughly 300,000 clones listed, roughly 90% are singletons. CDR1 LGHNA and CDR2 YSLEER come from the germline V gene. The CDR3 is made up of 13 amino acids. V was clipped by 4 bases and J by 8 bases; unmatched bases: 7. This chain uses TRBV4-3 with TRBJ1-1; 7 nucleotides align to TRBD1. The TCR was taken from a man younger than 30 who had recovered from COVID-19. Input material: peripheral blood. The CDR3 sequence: CASSPLKDREAFF. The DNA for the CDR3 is TGCGCCAGCAGCCCCTTAAAGGACAGGGAAGCTTTCTTT.